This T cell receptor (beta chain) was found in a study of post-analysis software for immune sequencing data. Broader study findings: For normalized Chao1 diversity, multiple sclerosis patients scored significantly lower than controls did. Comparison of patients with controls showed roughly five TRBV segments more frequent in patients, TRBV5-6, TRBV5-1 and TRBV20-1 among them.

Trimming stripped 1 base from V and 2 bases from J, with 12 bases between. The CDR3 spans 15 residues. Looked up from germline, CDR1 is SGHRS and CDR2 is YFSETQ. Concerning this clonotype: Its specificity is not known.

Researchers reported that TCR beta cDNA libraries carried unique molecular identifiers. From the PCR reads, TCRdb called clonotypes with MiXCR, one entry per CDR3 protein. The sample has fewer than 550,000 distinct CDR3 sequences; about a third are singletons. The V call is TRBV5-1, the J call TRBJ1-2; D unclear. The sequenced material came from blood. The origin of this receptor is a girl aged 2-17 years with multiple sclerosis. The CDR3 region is CASSLRSGVNYGYTF. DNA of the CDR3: TGCGCCAGCAGCTTGCGGTCAGGAGTAAACTATGGCTACACCTTC.